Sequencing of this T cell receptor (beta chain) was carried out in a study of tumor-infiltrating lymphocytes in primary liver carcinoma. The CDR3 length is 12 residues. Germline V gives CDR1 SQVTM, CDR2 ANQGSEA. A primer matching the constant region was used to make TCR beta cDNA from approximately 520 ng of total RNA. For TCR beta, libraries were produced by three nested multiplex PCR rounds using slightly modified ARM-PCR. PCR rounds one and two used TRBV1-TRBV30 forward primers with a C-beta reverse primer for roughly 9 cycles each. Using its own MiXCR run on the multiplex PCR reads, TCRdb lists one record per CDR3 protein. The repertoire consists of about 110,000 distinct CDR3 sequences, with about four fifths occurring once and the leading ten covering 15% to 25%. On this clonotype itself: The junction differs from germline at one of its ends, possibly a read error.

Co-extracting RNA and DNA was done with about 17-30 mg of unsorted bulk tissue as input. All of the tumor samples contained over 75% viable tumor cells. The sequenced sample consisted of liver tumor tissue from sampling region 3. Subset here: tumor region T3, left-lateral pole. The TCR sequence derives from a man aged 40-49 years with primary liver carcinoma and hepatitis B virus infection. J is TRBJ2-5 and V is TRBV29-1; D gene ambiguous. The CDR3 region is CSVGVSGEIQYF. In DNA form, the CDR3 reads TGCAGCGTTGGGGTTTCTGGTGAGATCCAGTACTTC.